The 12 T cell receptor beta chains in this list originate from one sample, sequenced in a study of T cell responses to AZD1222 COVID-19 vaccine. The protocol was immunoSEQ multiplex PCR, while the TCRdb copy is restricted to in-frame clones and leaves out a portion. Altogether about 94,000 clones are present, about 88% being singletons, with the ten largest covering 13%. The specimen was peripheral blood, collected on day 0 of AZD1222 vaccination. The source is an adult in good health.

V is TRBV6-6 and J is TRBJ2-1, with D possibly being TRBD1 (5 bases). CDR1 is MNHNY and CDR2 is SVGAGI in the germline V gene (reference sequence). This CDR3 is built from 12 residues. V was clipped by 8 bases and J by 5 bases, with 10 bases between them. CDR3 region: CASWQGHNEQFF. The CDR3, as DNA: TGTGCCAGCTGGCAGGGCCACAATGAGCAGTTCTTC.

This clone was recorded once. J is TRBJ2-3 and V is TRBV7-8, with D perhaps matching TRBD1 or TRBD2 (5 bases each). Trimming shortened V by 1 base and J by 4 bases, and 12 bases separated the two germline ends. The germline V gene has CDR1 SGHVS and CDR2 FQNEAQ. The CDR3 is 15 residues long. The CDR3 reads CASSLVRGRSDTQYF. For the CDR3, the DNA is TGTGCCAGCAGCTTAGTGAGGGGCCGGTCAGATACGCAGTATTTT.

This sequence joins TRBV5-1 and TRBJ2-2, with D tentatively TRBD2 (5 bases). CDR1 is SGHRS and CDR2 is YFSETQ in the germline V gene. V lost 5 bases to trimming and J lost 5 bases, with 13 bases between them. This CDR3 contains 14 residues. The CDR3 DNA sequence: TGCGCCAGCAGGACGACCGGGGTGACCGGGGAGCTGTTTTTT. It encodes CASRTTGVTGELFF.

V is TRBV6-5 and J is TRBJ2-2, with 10 bases fitting TRBD2. The length of the CDR3 is 15 residues. V shed 5 bases, J shed 1 base, and the junction held 1 base outside the gene matches. Per the germline V gene, CDR1 is MNHEY and CDR2 is SVGAGI. CDR3 sequence reads: CASSPSGGNTGELFF. DNA of the CDR3: TGTGCCAGCAGTCCTAGCGGGGGGAACACCGGGGAGCTGTTTTTT.

This clone was detected only a few times. The V gene is TRBV6-2 or TRBV6-3, the J gene TRBJ1-3; D gene unclear. Germline CDR1 reads MNHEY; CDR2 reads SVGEGT. V lost 2 bases and J lost 0, with 8 bases in between. CDR3 length: 15 residues. In nucleotides, the CDR3 is TGTGCCAGCAGTTACCCGGGGTTCTCTGGAAACACCATATATTTT. Its translation is CASSYPGFSGNTIYF.

The rearrangement joins TRBV4-1 to TRBJ2-7; no definite D call. CDR1 is MGHRA, CDR2 YSYEKL, per germline. With 1 base removed from V and 2 bases from J, the gap between germline ends came to 6 bases. The CDR3 runs 13 residues. CDR3 loop: CASSQVGAYEQYF. CDR3 nucleotides: TGCGCCAGCAGCCAAGTCGGAGCCTACGAGCAGTACTTC.

DNA of the CDR3: TGTGCCAGTATGGTCCAGGGGGCAACAGATACGCAGTATTTT. Protein: CASMVQGATDTQYF. The chain couples TRBV19 to TRBJ2-3, with 8 bases that match TRBD1. Germline loops: CDR1 LNHDA, CDR2 SQIVND (reference sequence). CDR3 length: 14 residues. Trimming at V came to 7 bases and at J to 3 bases, leaving 6 bases not matched to a gene. Combining the CDR3 with reference TRBV19 and TRBJ2-3 gives the whole variable domain DGGITQSPKYLFRKEGQNVTLSCEQNLNHDAMYWYRQDPGQGLRLIYYSQIVNDFQKGDIAEGYSVSREKKESFPLTVTSAQKNPTAFYLCASMVQGATDTQYFGPGTRLTVL.

The chain couples TRBV6-2 or TRBV6-3 to TRBJ1-2; D may be TRBD1 (6 bases). Germline CDR1 reads MNHEY; CDR2 reads SVGEGT. The CDR3 loop spans 13 amino acids. V gave up 6 bases and J gave up 4 bases, with 12 bases separating them. The CDR3 DNA reads TGTGCCAGCAGCAAAACAGGGTCCTATGGCTACACCTTC. Translation gives CASSKTGSYGYTF.

The gene calls are TRBV11-2 and TRBJ2-5; 11 bases are a match to TRBD2. Germline loops: CDR1 SGHAT, CDR2 FQNNGV. This CDR3 has 16 residues. With V trimmed by 5 bases and J by 1 base, 6 bases remained unmatched. Here the CDR3 DNA reads TGTGCCAGCAGCCTGAGACTAGCGGGGCTCCAAGAGACCCAGTACTTC. Translating gives CASSLRLAGLQETQYF.

This chain links TRBV5-1 with TRBJ2-7, with D tentatively TRBD2 (5 bases). This CDR3 contains 16 residues. V was cut by 2 bases and J by 0 bases, with 15 bases left in between. The germline gives CDR1 SGHRS, CDR2 YFSETQ. The CDR3 loop is CASSFSVARSSYEQYF. The CDR3 nucleotides read TGCGCCAGCAGCTTTTCGGTAGCGCGAAGCTCCTACGAGCAGTACTTC.

Turning to this clone: Within the sample, other DNA sequences also encode this same CDR3. V and J are TRBV19 and TRBJ1-2, with 9 positions matching TRBD1. Germline V gene lookup returns CDR1 LNHDA and CDR2 SQIVND (reference sequence). V lost 6 bases to trimming and J lost 4 bases; unmatched junction nucleotides: 6. The CDR3 sequence is 14 residues long. The CDR3: CASSLPGQGYGYTF. In DNA form, the CDR3 reads TGTGCCAGTAGCCTTCCGGGACAGGGCTATGGCTACACCTTC.

The chain couples TRBV28 to TRBJ2-3; TRBD1 matches 9 bases. Germline CDR1 is MDHEN and CDR2 is SYDVKM. The V segment lost 5 bases and the J segment 6 bases; nucleotides outside the gene matches: 9. The CDR3 consists of 15 residues. The CDR3 protein is CASSPGQGAGDTQYF. In DNA form, the CDR3 reads TGTGCCAGCAGTCCGGGACAGGGTGCAGGTGATACGCAGTATTTT.